This TCR beta chain was captured in a study of CD8+CD57+ T cells in acquired aplastic anemia. Investigators profiled TCR beta VDJ and CDR3 from genomic DNA template. Using its own MiXCR run on the reads, TCRdb lists one record per CDR3 protein. The sample holds 350,000 to 450,000 distinct CDR3 sequences, under 80% seen once. Per the germline V gene, CDR1 is SGHVS and CDR2 is FQNEAQ. The CDR3 spans 13 residues. Between the trimmed V and J ends, which lost 8 bases and 9 bases, there was a span of 19 bases. The origin of this receptor is a human donor in good health, serving as a control. The genes are TRBV7-8 and TRBJ2-5; D uncertain. The sample was sorted CD4+, CD8+, or CD8+CD57+ T cells (not recorded which) from PBMCs. CDR3 nucleotides: TGTGCCAGCGGACGGTCCAATTCACCCCCCCAGTACTTC. It encodes CASGRSNSPPQYF. The variable domain in full, with the rest retrieved from reference TRBV7-8 and TRBJ2-5, is GAGVSQSPRYKVAKRGQDVALRCDPISGHVSLFWYQQALGQGPEFLTYFQNEAQLDKSGLPSDRFFAERPEGSVSTLKIQRTQQEDSAVYLCASGRSNSPPQYFGPGTRLLVL.